The entry that follows covers one T cell receptor (beta chain) sequence. The data stem from a study of blood T cell repertoires in COVID-19. The wider study: PBMCs, B-cell-depleted T cells, or T cells were the source of the cDNA or gDNA that made up the material.

The data were produced by immunoSEQ multiplex PCR, yet TCRdb's version contains in-frame clones alone and is incomplete. The sample yields 140,000 or so clones, 84% seen once. The study drew participants aged about 18 to 89 years from approximately 23 US areas. Grouping used clinical history reported by participants in a survey and questionnaire. The V end was cut by 0 bases, the J end by 2 bases, with 11 bases between. The germline gives CDR1 MGHRA, CDR2 YSYEKL. The CDR3 runs 15 residues. The source is a woman aged 18-29 years who had been exposed to COVID-19. Specimen: PBMCs or T cells enriched from blood (not recorded which). The rearrangement links TRBV4-1 to TRBJ2-7, with D hard to call. This CDR3 reads CASSQDVAEPYEQYF. CDR3 nucleotides: TGCGCCAGCAGCCAAGATGTTGCGGAGCCCTACGAGCAGTACTTC.